This T cell receptor (beta chain) was sequenced for a study of PD-1 blockade in classical Hodgkin lymphoma. The study's findings and limits: Why repertoires differed is undefined; disease activity or prior therapy possibly contributed. Partial responders and progressors had significantly lower baseline TCR diversity. When set against healthy donors, newly diagnosed patients were reported to show lower baseline TCR diversity.

This sample's time point: cycle 4 day 1 (C4D1), after 5 to 7 weeks of nivolumab. Each patient experienced a relapse that followed autologous stem cell transplantation, and brentuximab vedotin exposure varied. Complete response, partial response or progressive disease were the best responses. The CDR3 runs to 14 residues. Germline trimming cut 5 bases from V and 6 bases from J; bases unmatched to any gene: 8. Looked up from germline, CDR1 is MDHEN and CDR2 is SYDVKM. Regarding this clone: The antigen remains undetermined.

Sequenced by immunoSEQ multiplex PCR; TCRdb stores in-frame clones only, minus some. The sample has some 8,700 clones, 70% to 90% seen once; the top ten hold less than 45%. Sequenced material: peripheral blood mononuclear cells (PBMCs), taken before the fourth cycle of nivolumab. The receptor was derived from a human donor with classical Hodgkin lymphoma. The rearrangement links TRBV28 to TRBJ2-7; TRBD2 aligns across 9 bases. The CDR3 DNA reads TGTGCCAGCAGTCAACGGGGACTAGCTGGCGAGCAGTACTTC. It is translated as CASSQRGLAGEQYF.